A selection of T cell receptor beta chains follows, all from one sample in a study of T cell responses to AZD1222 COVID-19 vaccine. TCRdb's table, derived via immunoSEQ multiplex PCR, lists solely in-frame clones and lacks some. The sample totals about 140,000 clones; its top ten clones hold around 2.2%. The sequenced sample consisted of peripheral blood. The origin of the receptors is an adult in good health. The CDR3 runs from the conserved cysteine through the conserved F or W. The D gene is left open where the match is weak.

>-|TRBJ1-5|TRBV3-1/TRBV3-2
TGTGCCAGCAGCCAATGGGGAGAGCCCCAGCATTTT
CASSQWGEPQHF
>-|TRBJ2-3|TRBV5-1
TGCGCCAGCAGCTTGGGAGGATCCACGAGCACAGATACGCAGTATTTT
CASSLGGSTSTDTQYF
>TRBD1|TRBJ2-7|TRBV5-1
TGCGCCAGTCAAGGACAGGGGGCCCTGGAGCAGTACTTC
CASQGQGALEQYF
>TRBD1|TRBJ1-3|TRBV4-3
TGCGCCAGCAGCCAAGCCAGGGGGGACACCATATATTTT
CASSQARGDTIYF
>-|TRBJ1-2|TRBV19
TGTGCCAGTAGCCCACGCCGGGCCAGTGGGGTCTATGGCTACACCTTC
CASSPRRASGVYGYTF
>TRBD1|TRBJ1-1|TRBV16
TGTGCCAGCAGCCCCGGACAGGGTAATGAAGCTTTCTTT
CASSPGQGNEAFF
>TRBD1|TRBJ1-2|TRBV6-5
TGTGCCAGCAGTTACGGGCAGGGGGTAGGCTATGGCTACACCTTC
CASSYGQGVGYGYTF
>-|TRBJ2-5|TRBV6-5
TGTGCCAGCAGGGAGTCTAGCAAAGAGACCCAGTACTTC
CASRESSKETQYF
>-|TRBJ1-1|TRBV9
TGTGCCAGCAGCCAGAATGGACACGTAAACACTGAAGCTTTCTTT
CASSQNGHVNTEAFF
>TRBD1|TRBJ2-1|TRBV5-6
TGTGCCAGCAGCCCTGACAGGGGTCTCAACAATGAGCAGTTCTTC
CASSPDRGLNNEQFF
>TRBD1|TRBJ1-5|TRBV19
TGTGCCAGTATCGGGCGACAGGGAGCCGGGCAGCCCCAGCATTTT
CASIGRQGAGQPQHF
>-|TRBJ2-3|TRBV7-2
TGTGCCAGCAGCGACACACCTCTAACAAGGACAGATACGCAGTATTTT
CASSDTPLTRTDTQYF
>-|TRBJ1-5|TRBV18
TGTGCCAGCTCACCAGACGCCGGAGGTCAGCCCCAGCATTTT
CASSPDAGGQPQHF
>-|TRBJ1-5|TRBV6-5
TGTGCCAGCAGTTATCAATTTGGCCAGCCCCAGCATTTT
CASSYQFGQPQHF
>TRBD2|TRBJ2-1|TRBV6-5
TGTGCCAGCAGTTATTTCGGGGAGGGCTCGGAGCAGTTCTTC
CASSYFGEGSEQFF
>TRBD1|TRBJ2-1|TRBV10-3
TGTGCCATCAGTAAAAACACCGGGACAGAGGCCTACAATGAGCAGTTCTTC
CAISKNTGTEAYNEQFF